Listed below are T cell receptor beta chains from one sample, sequenced in a study of early T cells in non-severe SARS-CoV-2 infection. In TCRdb, the 5' RACE reads were re-called with MiXCR into one record per CDR3 protein. Here the sample spans about 70,000 distinct CDR3 sequences, approximately 4.6% being singletons. Material: whole blood, obtained at baseline. These receptors all come from an adult who was a healthcare worker with PCR-confirmed SARS-CoV-2 infection or an uninfected control (not recorded which). The donor label of this sample is uncertain. Each CDR3 is given with its conserved first and last residue. D genes are given only for firm matches. Expanded clones are given a class, and other clones once, few, many or no size at all.

d_call	v_call	j_call	clone_size	cdr3_nt	cdr3_aa
TRBD2	TRBV20-1	TRBJ2-1	many	TGCAGTGCTAAAATGACTAGCGGGGGCTACAATGAGCAGTTCTTC	CSAKMTSGGYNEQFF
.	TRBV9	TRBJ2-7	few	TGTGCCAGCAGCGTAGGTCTAGGCCGCGACGAGCAGTACTTC	CASSVGLGRDEQYF
.	TRBV11-2	TRBJ2-5	few	TGTGCCAGCAGCGGGGGCAACCAAGAGACCCAGTACTTC	CASSGGNQETQYF
.	TRBV12-2	TRBJ1-1	many	TGTGCAAGTCGCTTAGCCCCGGAGATGAACACTGAAGCTTTCTTT	CASRLAPEMNTEAFF
TRBD1	TRBV6-5	TRBJ1-4	few	TGTGCCACCTCCGGGACAGGGATTGAAAAACTGTTTTTT	CATSGTGIEKLFF
.	TRBV11-2	TRBJ1-1	.	TGTGCCAGCAGCTTAGGGATCCCGACAGGCAAAGAAGCTTTCTTT	CASSLGIPTGKEAFF
.	TRBV18	TRBJ2-1	.	TGTGCCAGCTCACCTCCGGGGCCGTACAATGAGCAGTTCTTC	CASSPPGPYNEQFF
.	TRBV27	TRBJ2-3	many	TGTGCCAGCAGCCAAAGCACAGATACGCAGTATTTT	CASSQSTDTQYF
.	TRBV4-1	TRBJ2-7	.	TGCGCCAGCAGCCAAGCGGGGACCCTCTACGAGCAGTACTTC	CASSQAGTLYEQYF
TRBD1	TRBV6-6	TRBJ2-3	many	TGTGCCAGCAGTTACTCGACCGGGACAGTCACAGATACGCAGTATTTT	CASSYSTGTVTDTQYF
.	TRBV6-1	TRBJ2-6	.	TGTGCCAGCAGTGAAAGCTCTGGGGCCAACGTCCTGACTTTC	CASSESSGANVLTF
.	TRBV18	TRBJ1-1	.	TGTGCCAGCCCTTTGAACACTGAAGCTTTCTTT	CASPLNTEAFF
.	TRBV5-1	TRBJ2-2	few	TGCGCCAGCAGCTTGGGACAGCCCGGCGGGGAGCTGTTTTTT	CASSLGQPGGELFF
.	TRBV7-2	TRBJ1-2	few	TGTGCCAGCAGCTTAGGACCCAGTGAAAGTCCGGGCTACACCTTC	CASSLGPSESPGYTF
.	TRBV12-3/TRBV12-4	TRBJ1-6	many	TGTGCCAGCAGTCGATCAGGGGTACCGGATAATTCACCCCTCCACTTT	CASSRSGVPDNSPLHF
.	TRBV10-1	TRBJ1-2	.	TGCGCCAGCAGTGAGGGCCCGCCAGGGAATGGCTACACCTTC	CASSEGPPGNGYTF
.	TRBV10-3	TRBJ1-1	many	TGTGCCATCAGTGAGTTGGGGGAGGAAGCTTTCTTT	CAISELGEEAFF
.	TRBV7-2	TRBJ1-2	many	TGTGCCAGCAGCATAGGGACACCTTCTAACTATGGCTACACCTTC	CASSIGTPSNYGYTF
.	TRBV29-1	TRBJ2-3	.	TGCAGCGTTGAAGCAACTTTCACAGATACGCAGTATTTT	CSVEATFTDTQYF
TRBD2	TRBV30	TRBJ2-3	many	TGTGCCTGGAGCTGGGGACTAGAAGATACGCAGTATTTT	CAWSWGLEDTQYF
.	TRBV12-3/TRBV12-4	TRBJ2-3	many	TGTGCCAGCAGTTTACGGCTAGGCGGCACAGATACGCAGTATTTT	CASSLRLGGTDTQYF
.	TRBV5-6	TRBJ1-4	.	TGTGCCAGCAGCTACGGGACGGAAAATGAAAAACTGTTTTTT	CASSYGTENEKLFF
.	TRBV12-3/TRBV12-4	TRBJ2-5	.	TGTGCCAGCAGTTTGCGAGGGGCTGAAGAGACCCAGTACTTC	CASSLRGAEETQYF
TRBD1	TRBV18	TRBJ1-2	.	TGTGCCAGCTCACCCATTCGGGACAGGGTAGACCTATCCTTC	CASSPIRDRVDLSF
.	TRBV29-1	TRBJ2-5	many	TGCAGCGTTGGTCCTGACCAGACCCAGTACTTC	CSVGPDQTQYF